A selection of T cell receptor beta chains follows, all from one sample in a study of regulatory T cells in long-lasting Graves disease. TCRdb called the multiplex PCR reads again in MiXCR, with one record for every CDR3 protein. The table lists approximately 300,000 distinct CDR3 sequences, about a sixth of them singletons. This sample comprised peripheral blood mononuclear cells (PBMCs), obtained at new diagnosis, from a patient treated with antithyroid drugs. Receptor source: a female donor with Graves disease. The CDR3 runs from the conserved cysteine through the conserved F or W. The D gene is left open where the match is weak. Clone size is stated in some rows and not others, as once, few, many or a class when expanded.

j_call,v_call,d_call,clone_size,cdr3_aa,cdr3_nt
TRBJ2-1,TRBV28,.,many,CASRMRNEQFF,TGTGCCAGCAGAATGAGGAATGAGCAGTTCTTC
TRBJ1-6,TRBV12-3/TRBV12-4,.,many,CASSLGKSPLHF,TGTGCCAGCAGTTTAGGGAAATCACCCCTCCACTTT
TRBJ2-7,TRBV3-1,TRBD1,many,CASSLGQTYSTYEQYF,TGTGCCAGCAGCCTGGGACAGACCTATTCAACCTACGAGCAGTACTTC
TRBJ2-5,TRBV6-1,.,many,CASSEIRVGETQYF,TGTGCCAGCAGTGAAATCAGGGTAGGAGAGACCCAGTACTTC
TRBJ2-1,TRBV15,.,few,CATSPAAYNEQFF,TGTGCCACCAGCCCAGCGGCCTACAATGAGCAGTTCTTC
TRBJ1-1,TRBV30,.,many,CAWRQGGTEAFF,TGTGCCTGGAGACAGGGTGGGACTGAAGCTTTCTTT
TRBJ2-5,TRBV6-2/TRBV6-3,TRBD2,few,CASSEGTSEETQYF,TGTGCCAGCAGTGAGGGGACTAGCGAAGAGACCCAGTACTTC
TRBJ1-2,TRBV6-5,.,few,CASSYSNRAGGGYTF,TGTGCCAGCAGTTACTCGAACCGGGCAGGCGGCGGCTACACCTTC
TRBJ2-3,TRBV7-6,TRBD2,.,CASSLGAGGPSDTQYF,TGTGCCAGCAGCTTAGGAGCGGGAGGGCCCTCGGATACGCAGTATTTT
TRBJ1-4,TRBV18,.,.,CASSQSRTEKLFF,TGTGCCAGCTCACAAAGTAGGACAGAAAAACTGTTTTTT